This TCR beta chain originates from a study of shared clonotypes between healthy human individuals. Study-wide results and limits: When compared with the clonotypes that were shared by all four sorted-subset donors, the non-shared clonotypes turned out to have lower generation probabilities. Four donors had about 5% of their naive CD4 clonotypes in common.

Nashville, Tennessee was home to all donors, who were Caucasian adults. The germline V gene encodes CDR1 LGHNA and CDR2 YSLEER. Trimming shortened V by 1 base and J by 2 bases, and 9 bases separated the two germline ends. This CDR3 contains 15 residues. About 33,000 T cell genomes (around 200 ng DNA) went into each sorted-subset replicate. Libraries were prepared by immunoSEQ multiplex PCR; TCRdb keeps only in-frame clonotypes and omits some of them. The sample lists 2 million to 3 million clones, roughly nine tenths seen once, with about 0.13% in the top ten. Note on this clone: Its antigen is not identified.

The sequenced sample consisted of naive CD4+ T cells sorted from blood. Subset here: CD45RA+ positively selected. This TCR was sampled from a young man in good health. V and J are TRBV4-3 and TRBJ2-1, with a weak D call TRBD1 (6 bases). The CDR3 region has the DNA TGCGCCAGCAGCCAAGTCTCAGGGGCCTACAATGAGCAGTTCTTC. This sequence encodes CASSQVSGAYNEQFF.